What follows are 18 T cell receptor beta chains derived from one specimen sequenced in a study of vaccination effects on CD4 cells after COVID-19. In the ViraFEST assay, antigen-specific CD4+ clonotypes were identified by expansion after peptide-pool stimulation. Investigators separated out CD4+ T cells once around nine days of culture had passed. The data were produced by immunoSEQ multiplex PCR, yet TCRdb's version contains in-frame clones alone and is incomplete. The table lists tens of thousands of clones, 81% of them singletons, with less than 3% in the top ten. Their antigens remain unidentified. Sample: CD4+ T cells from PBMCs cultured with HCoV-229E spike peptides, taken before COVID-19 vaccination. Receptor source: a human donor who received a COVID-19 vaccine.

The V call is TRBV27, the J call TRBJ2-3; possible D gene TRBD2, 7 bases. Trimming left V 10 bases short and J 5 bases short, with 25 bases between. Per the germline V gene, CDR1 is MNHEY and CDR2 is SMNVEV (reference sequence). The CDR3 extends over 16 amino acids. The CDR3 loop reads CANRRGRGPSGDTQYF. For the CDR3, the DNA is TGTGCCAACCGACGTGGGCGGGGGCCCTCGGGAGATACGCAGTATTTT.

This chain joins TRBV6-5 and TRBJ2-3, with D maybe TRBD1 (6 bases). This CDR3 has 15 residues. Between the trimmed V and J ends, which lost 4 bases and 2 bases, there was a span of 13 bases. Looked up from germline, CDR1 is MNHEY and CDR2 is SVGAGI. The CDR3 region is CASSSQGTYTDTQYF. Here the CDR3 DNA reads TGTGCCAGCAGTTCCCAGGGGACATACACAGATACGCAGTATTTT.

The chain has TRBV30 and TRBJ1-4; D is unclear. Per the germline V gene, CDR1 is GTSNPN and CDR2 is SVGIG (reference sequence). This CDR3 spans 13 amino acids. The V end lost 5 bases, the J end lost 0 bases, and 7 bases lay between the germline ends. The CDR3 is CAWDRSTNEKLFF. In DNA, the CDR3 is TGTGCCTGGGACCGTTCAACTAATGAAAAACTGTTTTTT.

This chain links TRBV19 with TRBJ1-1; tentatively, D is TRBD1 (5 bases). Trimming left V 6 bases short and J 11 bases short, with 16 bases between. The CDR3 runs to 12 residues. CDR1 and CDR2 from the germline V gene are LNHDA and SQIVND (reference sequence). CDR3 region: CASSRVGGTAFF. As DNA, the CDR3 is TGTGCCAGTAGCCGAGTAGGCGGGACGGCTTTCTTT.

CDR3 DNA: TGTGCCAGCACCCTTAGAGAATCCGGGGAGCTGTTTTTT. Translated: CASTLRESGELFF. V gene TRBV7-6 combines with J gene TRBJ2-2; D unclear. Germline V gene sequence: CDR1 SGHVS, CDR2 FNYEAQ. This CDR3 has 13 amino acids. V was shortened by 7 bases and J by 6 bases, with 12 bases between the two germline ends. The variable domain in full, completed from reference TRBV7-6 and TRBJ2-2, reads GAGVSQSPRYKVTKRGQDVALRCDPISGHVSLYWYRQALGQGPEFLTYFNYEAQQDKSGLPNDRFSAERPEGSISTLTIQRTEQRDSAMYRCASTLRESGELFFGEGSRLTVL.

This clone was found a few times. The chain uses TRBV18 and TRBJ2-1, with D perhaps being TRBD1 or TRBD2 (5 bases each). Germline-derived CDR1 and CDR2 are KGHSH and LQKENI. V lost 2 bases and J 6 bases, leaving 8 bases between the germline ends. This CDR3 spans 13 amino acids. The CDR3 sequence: CASSPFGGNEQFF. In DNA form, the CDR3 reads TGTGCCAGCTCACCATTTGGGGGCAATGAGCAGTTCTTC.

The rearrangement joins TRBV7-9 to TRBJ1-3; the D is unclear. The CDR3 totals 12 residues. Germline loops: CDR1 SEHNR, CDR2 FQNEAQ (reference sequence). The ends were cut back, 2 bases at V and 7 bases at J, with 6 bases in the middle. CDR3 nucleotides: TGTGCCAGCAGCTTAAATGTCAACACCATATATTTT. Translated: CASSLNVNTIYF.

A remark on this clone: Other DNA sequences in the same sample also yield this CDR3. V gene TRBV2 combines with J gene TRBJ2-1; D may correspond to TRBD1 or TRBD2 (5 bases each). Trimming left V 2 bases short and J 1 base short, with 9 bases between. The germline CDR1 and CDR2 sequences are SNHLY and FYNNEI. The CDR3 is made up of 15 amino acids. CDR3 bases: TGTGCCAGCAGTGAATCTGGGGGATCCTACAATGAGCAGTTCTTC. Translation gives CASSESGGSYNEQFF.

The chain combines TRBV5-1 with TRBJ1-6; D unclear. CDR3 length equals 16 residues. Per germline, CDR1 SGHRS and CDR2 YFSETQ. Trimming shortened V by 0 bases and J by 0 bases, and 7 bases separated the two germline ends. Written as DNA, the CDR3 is TGCGCCAGCAGCTTGGGACCGAGCTCCTATAATTCACCCCTCCACTTT. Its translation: CASSLGPSSYNSPLHF.

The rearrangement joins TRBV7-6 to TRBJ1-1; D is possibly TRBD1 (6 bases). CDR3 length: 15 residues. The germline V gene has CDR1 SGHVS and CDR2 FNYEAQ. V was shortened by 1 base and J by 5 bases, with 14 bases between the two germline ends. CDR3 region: CASSLVSGGRTEAFF. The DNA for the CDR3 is TGTGCCAGCAGCTTAGTATCGGGGGGCCGGACTGAAGCTTTCTTT.

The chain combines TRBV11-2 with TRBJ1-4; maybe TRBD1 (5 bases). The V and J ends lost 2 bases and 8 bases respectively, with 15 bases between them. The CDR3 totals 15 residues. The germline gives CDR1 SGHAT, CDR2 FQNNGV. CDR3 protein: CASSLRAGLSEKLFF. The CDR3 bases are TGTGCCAGCAGCTTAAGGGCAGGGTTAAGCGAAAAACTGTTTTTT. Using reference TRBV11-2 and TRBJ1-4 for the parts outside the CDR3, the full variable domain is EAGVAQSPRYKIIEKRQSVAFWCNPISGHATLYWYQQILGQGPKLLIQFQNNGVVDDSQLPKDRFSAERLKGVDSTLKIQPAKLEDSAVYLCASSLRAGLSEKLFFGSGTQLSVL.

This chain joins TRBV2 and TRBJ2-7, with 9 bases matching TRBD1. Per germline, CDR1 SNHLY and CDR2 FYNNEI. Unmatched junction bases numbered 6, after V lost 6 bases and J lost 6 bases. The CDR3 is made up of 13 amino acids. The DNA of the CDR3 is TGTGCCAGCAGAAACAGGGGGCTCTCCGAGCAGTACGTC. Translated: CASRNRGLSEQYV.

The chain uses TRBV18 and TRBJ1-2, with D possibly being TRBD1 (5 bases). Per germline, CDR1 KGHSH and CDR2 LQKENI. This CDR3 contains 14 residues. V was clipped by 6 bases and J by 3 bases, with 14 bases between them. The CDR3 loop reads CASSEAGIDYGYTF. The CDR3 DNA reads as TGTGCCAGCTCCGAGGCAGGGATAGACTATGGCTACACCTTC.

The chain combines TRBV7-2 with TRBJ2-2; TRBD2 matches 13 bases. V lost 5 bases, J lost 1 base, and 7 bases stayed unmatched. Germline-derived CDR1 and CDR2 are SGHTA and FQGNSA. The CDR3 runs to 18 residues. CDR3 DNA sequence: TGTGCCAGCAGCCCCCGGACTAGCGGGGGATTGAACACCGGGGAGCTGTTTTTT. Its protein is CASSPRTSGGLNTGELFF.

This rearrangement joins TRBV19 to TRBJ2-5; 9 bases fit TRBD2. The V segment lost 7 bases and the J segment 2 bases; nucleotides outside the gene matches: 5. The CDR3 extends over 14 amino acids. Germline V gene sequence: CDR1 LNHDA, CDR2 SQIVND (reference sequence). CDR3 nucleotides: TGTGCCAGTATGAGCGGGGGGCCTCAAGAGACCCAGTACTTC. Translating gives CASMSGGPQETQYF.

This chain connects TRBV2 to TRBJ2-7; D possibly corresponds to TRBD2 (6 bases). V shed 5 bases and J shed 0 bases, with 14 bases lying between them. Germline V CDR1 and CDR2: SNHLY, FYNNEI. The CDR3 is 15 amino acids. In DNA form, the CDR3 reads TGTGCCAGCAGTTGGACCCCCGGGAGCTCCTACGAGCAGTACGTC. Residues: CASSWTPGSSYEQYV.

CDR3 amino acids: CASSLGQITEETQYF. Here the CDR3 DNA reads TGTGCCAGCAGCCTGGGACAGATTACCGAAGAGACCCAGTACTTC. The rearrangement links TRBV11-2 to TRBJ2-5; 7 positions match TRBD1. The CDR3 has 15 residues. The germline CDR1 and CDR2 sequences are SGHAT and FQNNGV. Trimming removed 5 bases from V and 3 bases from J; junction bases left unmatched: 9.

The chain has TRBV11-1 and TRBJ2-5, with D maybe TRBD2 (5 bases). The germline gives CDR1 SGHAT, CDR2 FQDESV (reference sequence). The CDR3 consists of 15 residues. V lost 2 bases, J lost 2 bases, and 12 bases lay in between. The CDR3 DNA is TGTGCCAGCAGCTTAAGGCGGGCCATTCAAGAGACCCAGTACTTC. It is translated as CASSLRRAIQETQYF. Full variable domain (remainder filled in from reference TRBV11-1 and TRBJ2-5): EAEVAQSPRYKITEKSQAVAFWCDPISGHATLYWYRQILGQGPELLVQFQDESVVDDSQLPKDRFSAERLKGVDSTLKIQPAELGDSAMYLCASSLRRAIQETQYFGPGTRLLVL.